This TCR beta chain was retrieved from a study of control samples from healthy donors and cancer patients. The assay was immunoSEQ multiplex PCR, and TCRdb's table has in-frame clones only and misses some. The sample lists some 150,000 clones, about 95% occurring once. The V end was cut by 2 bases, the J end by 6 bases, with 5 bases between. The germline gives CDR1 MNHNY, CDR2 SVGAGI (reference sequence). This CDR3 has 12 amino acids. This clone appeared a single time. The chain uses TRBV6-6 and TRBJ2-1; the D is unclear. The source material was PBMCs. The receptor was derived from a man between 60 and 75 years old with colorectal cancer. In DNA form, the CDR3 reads TGTGCCAGCAGTTACGCCGCCAATGAGCAGTTCTTC. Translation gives CASSYAANEQFF.